The 25 T cell receptor beta chains listed next were all sequenced from one sample in a study of T cells in localized non-small cell lung cancer. Sequencing used immunoSEQ multiplex PCR; TCRdb keeps in-frame clones, though not all of them. This table has 25,000 to 30,000 clones, about 90% appearing once. The sample was peripheral blood mononuclear cells, taken before any cancer treatment. These receptors were collected from a woman aged 40 to 75 with stage III lung adenocarcinoma.

This chain uses TRBV30 with TRBJ2-5; 9 bases map to TRBD1. Trimming removed 4 bases from V and 5 bases from J; junction bases left unmatched: 8. CDR3 length: 14 residues. The germline V gene encodes CDR1 GTSNPN and CDR2 SVGIG (reference sequence). This CDR3 is CAWNPTGGGETQYF. The CDR3 nucleotides read TGTGCCTGGAACCCCACAGGGGGCGGGGAGACCCAGTACTTC.

A few counts support this clone. As DNA, the CDR3 is TGTGCCAGCAGTGATACGGAGGGGCAGCCCCAGCATTTT. It is translated as CASSDTEGQPQHF. The V and J genes are TRBV6-6 and TRBJ1-5; possibly TRBD1 for D (5 bases). CDR3 length equals 13 residues. The V end was cut by 5 bases, the J end by 7 bases, with 12 bases between. Germline assignment: CDR1 MNHNY and CDR2 SVGAGI (reference sequence).

The chain joins TRBV4-3 to TRBJ2-5, with 11 bases identical to TRBD2. The J segment lost 2 bases and the V segment lost 4 bases, leaving 3 bases of the junction unmatched. There are 15 residues in the CDR3. CDR1 is LGHNA, CDR2 YSLEER, per germline. The CDR3 sequence is CASSRRLAGQETQYF. DNA of the CDR3: TGCGCCAGCAGCCGAAGACTAGCGGGGCAAGAGACCCAGTACTTC.

Notes on this clone: Sequence at one end of the junction differs from germline and may be a read error. The chain links TRBV30 to TRBJ2-7, with a possible D match to TRBD2 (5 bases). CDR3 length equals 9 residues. Per germline, CDR1 GTSNPN and CDR2 SVGIG (reference sequence). CDR3 loop: CAWSSSLRF. In DNA form, the CDR3 reads TGTGCCTGGAGTTCTAGCCTGCGCTTC.

This clone was recorded only once. The chain carries TRBV2 and TRBJ1-6; D is unclear. The V gene's germline CDR1 is SNHLY and CDR2 FYNNEI. There are 14 residues in the CDR3. The V and J ends lost 0 bases and 8 bases respectively, with 8 bases between them. CDR3 residues: CASSEALGDSPLHF. CDR3 sequence (DNA): TGTGCCAGCAGTGAAGCGCTTGGGGATTCACCCCTCCACTTT.

This chain uses TRBV28 with TRBJ1-1; 7 bases are shared with TRBD1. The CDR3 has 14 amino acids. V gave up 3 bases and J gave up 0 bases; unmatched junction bases: 1. Germline V CDR1 and CDR2: MDHEN, SYDVKM. The CDR3 sequence: CASSFGQVNTEAFF. DNA for the CDR3: TGTGCCAGCAGTTTTGGACAGGTGAACACTGAAGCTTTCTTT. The full variable domain, completed using reference TRBV28 and TRBJ1-1, is DVKVTQSSRYLVKRTGEKVFLECVQDMDHENMFWYRQDPGLGLRLIYFSYDVKMKEKGDIPEGYSVSREKKERFSLILESASTNQTSMYLCASSFGQVNTEAFFGQGTRLTVV.

A single count supports this clone. The rearrangement uses TRBV28 and TRBJ2-7; D possibly corresponds to TRBD1 (5 bases). This CDR3 contains 12 residues. The germline gives CDR1 MDHEN, CDR2 SYDVKM. V was trimmed by 2 bases and J by 4 bases, leaving 6 bases between them. Here the CDR3 DNA reads TGTGCCAGCAGTTTAAGGGGTTACGAGCAGTACTTC. It translates to CASSLRGYEQYF.

This chain joins TRBV18 and TRBJ2-2; D is undetermined. CDR1 KGHSH and CDR2 LQKENI come from the germline V gene. This CDR3 has 14 residues. Trimming took off 8 bases at V and 1 base at J, with 11 bases between the two ends. The CDR3 DNA sequence: TGTGCCAGCCCAAGGACGGGGAACACCGGGGAGCTGTTTTTT. This encodes CASPRTGNTGELFF. Looking up the rest from reference TRBV18 and TRBJ2-2 gives the full variable domain: NAGVMQNPRHLVRRRGQEARLRCSPMKGHSHVYWYRQLPEEGLKFMVYLQKENIIDESGMPKERFSAEFPKEGPSILRIQQVVRGDSAAYFCASPRTGNTGELFFGEGSRLTVL.

DNA of the CDR3: TGCAGCGTTGAAGACGGCGGATTTGGCCCAGATACGCAGTATTTT. Translated, it gives CSVEDGGFGPDTQYF. The chain employs TRBV29-1 and TRBJ2-3; D is unclear. Per the germline V gene, CDR1 is SQVTM and CDR2 is ANQGSEA. This CDR3 contains 15 residues. Trimming removed 0 bases from V and 4 bases from J, with 14 bases in between.

This rearrangement joins TRBV19 to TRBJ2-7; 8 bases fit TRBD2. Germline V gene sequence: CDR1 LNHDA, CDR2 SQIVND (reference sequence). The CDR3 is 14 residues long. The V and J ends lost 2 bases and 4 bases, in that order; junction bases with no gene match: 4. CDR3 protein: CASSITGRAYEQYF. The CDR3 DNA reads TGTGCCAGTAGTATAACCGGGAGGGCTTACGAGCAGTACTTC.

The chain couples TRBV5-5 to TRBJ2-5, with D perhaps matching TRBD2 (5 bases). Germline V gene sequence: CDR1 SGHKS, CDR2 YYEKEE (reference sequence). The CDR3 contains 13 residues. V was trimmed by 2 bases and J by 5 bases, leaving 10 bases between them. The CDR3 protein is CASSFGVVETQYF. CDR3 in DNA: TGTGCCAGCAGCTTCGGGGTGGTGGAGACCCAGTACTTC.

This clone showed up just once. The V call is TRBV6-6, the J call TRBJ2-3; 11 bases are shared with TRBD2. CDR1 and CDR2 from the germline V gene are MNHNY and SVGAGI (reference sequence). The V segment lost 6 bases and the J segment 2 bases; nucleotides outside the gene matches: 1. This CDR3 has 14 amino acids. The CDR3 DNA follows: TGTGCCAGCAGACTAGCGGGAGACACAGATACGCAGTATTTT. Protein product: CASRLAGDTDTQYF.

This chain joins TRBV9 and TRBJ1-1; D not resolved. The CDR3 is 14 amino acids. V lost 2 bases and J lost 1, with 9 bases in between. CDR1 is SGDLS and CDR2 is YYNGEE in the germline V gene. This CDR3 reads CASSVGRTNTEAFF. In nucleotides, the CDR3 is TGTGCCAGCAGCGTTGGGAGGACGAACACTGAAGCTTTCTTT.

In DNA form, the CDR3 reads TGTGCCTGGAGCCCGAGCCTTAGCACCGGGGAGCTGTTTTTT. Encoded protein: CAWSPSLSTGELFF. This sequence joins TRBV30 and TRBJ2-2; the D is unclear. The CDR3 runs to 14 residues. Germline V gene sequence: CDR1 GTSNPN, CDR2 SVGIG (reference sequence). The V end was cut by 3 bases, the J end by 4 bases, with 12 bases between.

The rearrangement uses TRBV6-6 and TRBJ1-4; 8 positions match TRBD1. The CDR3 extends over 14 amino acids. Unmatched junction bases numbered 7, after V lost 7 bases and J lost 6 bases. Germline V lookup: CDR1 MNHNY, CDR2 SVGAGI (reference sequence). The CDR3 DNA reads as TGTGCCAGCATCTTGGACAGGGAGGATGAAAAACTGTTTTTT. It specifies CASILDREDEKLFF.

This sequence joins TRBV28 and TRBJ1-4; D ambiguous. The CDR3 extends over 13 amino acids. Germline loops: CDR1 MDHEN, CDR2 SYDVKM. Trimming removed 1 base from V and 8 bases from J, with 8 bases in between. The CDR3 nucleotides read TGTGCCAGCAGTTTATCTGGGGTAGAAAAACTGTTTTTT. Translated: CASSLSGVEKLFF.

The chain employs TRBV7-9 and TRBJ2-2; D gene unclear. The CDR3 consists of 15 residues. V gave up 3 bases and J gave up 0 bases, with 8 bases separating them. CDR1 SEHNR and CDR2 FQNEAQ come from the germline V gene (reference sequence). The DNA for the CDR3 is TGTGCCAGCAGCTTCCAATTCCCGAACACCGGGGAGCTGTTTTTT. Translating it yields CASSFQFPNTGELFF.

The chain joins TRBV11-2 to TRBJ1-1, with a tentative D call TRBD1 (6 bases). V lost 3 bases and J 1 base, leaving 9 bases between the germline ends. The germline V gene encodes CDR1 SGHAT and CDR2 FQNNGV. There are 14 residues in the CDR3. The CDR3 is CASSFRDKNTEAFF. In DNA, the CDR3 is TGTGCCAGCAGCTTTCGGGACAAGAACACTGAAGCTTTCTTT.

This rearrangement joins TRBV5-8 to TRBJ2-3; D gene unclear. CDR3 length: 15 amino acids. CDR1 is SGHTS, CDR2 YDEGEE, per germline. The germline V and J ends were trimmed by 0 bases and 2 bases, with 10 bases remaining between them. CDR3 sequence reads: CASSLEARYTDTQYF. The DNA of the CDR3 is TGTGCCAGCAGCTTGGAGGCGAGATACACAGATACGCAGTATTTT.

The chain carries TRBV5-1 and TRBJ2-2; 10 bases fit TRBD2. This CDR3 is built from 17 residues. CDR1 is SGHRS, CDR2 YFSETQ, per germline. Trimming at V came to 4 bases and at J to 6 bases, leaving 12 bases not matched to a gene. The CDR3 nucleotides read TGCGCCAGCAGCCGTCCGGATCTAGCGGGAGAATCCGGGGAGCTGTTTTTT. Translating it yields CASSRPDLAGESGELFF.

CDR3 sequence (DNA): TGTGCCAGCAGCTTGAAGGGACAGGAGACCCAGTACTTC. This translates into CASSLKGQETQYF. V usage is TRBV5-4 and J usage is TRBJ2-5; 7 bases are a match to TRBD1. This CDR3 region has 13 residues. The ends lost 1 base at V and 5 bases at J; junction bases unmatched: 2. Germline V CDR1 and CDR2: SGHNT, YYREEE (reference sequence).

CDR3 protein: CASRTHGAVYEQYF. DNA for the CDR3: TGTGCCAGCAGAACCCACGGGGCAGTCTACGAGCAGTACTTC. This sequence joins TRBV28 and TRBJ2-7; D is tentatively TRBD1 or TRBD2 (5 bases each). The CDR3 is 14 residues long. CDR1 and CDR2 (germline): MDHEN, SYDVKM. V was shortened by 6 bases and J by 3 bases, with 15 bases between the two germline ends.

V and J are TRBV11-3 and TRBJ2-5; D not certain. Germline V lookup: CDR1 SGHNT, CDR2 YENEEA. The CDR3 totals 16 residues. Trimming removed 2 bases from V and 5 bases from J, with 18 bases in between. The CDR3 DNA sequence: TGTGCCAGCAGCTTAAGAGTAGCAGGCTACGCGGAGACCCAGTACTTC. As protein: CASSLRVAGYAETQYF.

V and J are TRBV19 and TRBJ1-4; unclear D gene. The CDR3 is 15 residues long. V shed 7 bases and J shed 5 bases, with 17 bases lying between them. Germline values: CDR1 LNHDA, CDR2 SQIVND (reference sequence). The CDR3, as DNA: TGTGCCAGTAAAATACCCGGGGAGCAGAATGAAAAACTGTTTTTT. The encoded protein is CASKIPGEQNEKLFF.

This clone showed up just once. V and J are TRBV5-1 and TRBJ2-3; 13 bases map to TRBD2. Per germline, CDR1 SGHRS and CDR2 YFSETQ. The CDR3 contains 17 residues. J lost 1 base, V lost 0 bases, and 2 bases had no gene match. CDR3 nucleotides: TGCGCCAGCAGCTTGGGACTAGCGGGGGGACGCACAGATACGCAGTATTTT. Translating gives CASSLGLAGGRTDTQYF.